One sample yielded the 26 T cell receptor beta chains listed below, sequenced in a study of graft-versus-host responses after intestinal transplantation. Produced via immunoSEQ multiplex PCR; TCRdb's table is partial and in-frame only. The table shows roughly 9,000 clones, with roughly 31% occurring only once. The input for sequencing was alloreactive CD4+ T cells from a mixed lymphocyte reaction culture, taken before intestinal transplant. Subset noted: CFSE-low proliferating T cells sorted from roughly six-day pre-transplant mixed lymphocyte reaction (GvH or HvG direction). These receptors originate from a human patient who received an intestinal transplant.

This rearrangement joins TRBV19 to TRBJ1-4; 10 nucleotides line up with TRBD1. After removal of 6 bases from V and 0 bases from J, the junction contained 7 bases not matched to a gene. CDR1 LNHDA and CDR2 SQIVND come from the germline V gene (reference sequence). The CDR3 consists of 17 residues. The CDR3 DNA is TGTGCCAGTAGCCCCCGGGACAGGGGAGCAACTAATGAAAAACTGTTTTTT. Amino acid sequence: CASSPRDRGATNEKLFF.

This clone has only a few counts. This CDR3 reads CASSGTGGREKLFF. CDR3 nucleotide sequence: TGTGCCAGCAGTGGTACAGGGGGAAGGGAAAAACTGTTTTTT. The chain couples TRBV2 to TRBJ1-4; 8 positions agree with TRBD1. Germline V CDR1 and CDR2: SNHLY, FYNNEI. The junction had 6 bases not matched to a gene; V was cut back by 4 bases and J by 8 bases. This CDR3 region has 14 residues.

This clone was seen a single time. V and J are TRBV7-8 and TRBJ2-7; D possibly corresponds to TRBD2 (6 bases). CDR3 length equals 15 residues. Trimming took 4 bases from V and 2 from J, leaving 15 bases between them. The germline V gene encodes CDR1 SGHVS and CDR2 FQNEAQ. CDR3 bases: TGTGCCAGCAGCTCCAGACCTAGCGAAACCTACGAGCAGTACTTC. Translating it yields CASSSRPSETYEQYF.

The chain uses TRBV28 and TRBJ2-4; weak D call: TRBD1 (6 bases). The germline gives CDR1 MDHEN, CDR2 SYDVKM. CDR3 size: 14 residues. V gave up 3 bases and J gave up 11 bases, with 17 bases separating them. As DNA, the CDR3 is TGTGCCAGCAGTTTCTTCCGCCGGACAGTTCTTCAGTACTTC. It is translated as CASSFFRRTVLQYF. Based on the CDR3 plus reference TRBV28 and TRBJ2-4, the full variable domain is DVKVTQSSRYLVKRTGEKVFLECVQDMDHENMFWYRQDPGLGLRLIYFSYDVKMKEKGDIPEGYSVSREKKERFSLILESASTNQTSMYLCASSFFRRTVLQYFGAGTRLSVL.

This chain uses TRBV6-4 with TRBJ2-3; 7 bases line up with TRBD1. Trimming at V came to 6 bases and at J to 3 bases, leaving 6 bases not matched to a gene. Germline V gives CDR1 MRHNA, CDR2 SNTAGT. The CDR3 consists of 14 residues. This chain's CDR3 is CASSQDRPTDTQYF. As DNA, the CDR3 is TGTGCCAGCAGCCAGGACAGGCCAACAGATACGCAGTATTTT.

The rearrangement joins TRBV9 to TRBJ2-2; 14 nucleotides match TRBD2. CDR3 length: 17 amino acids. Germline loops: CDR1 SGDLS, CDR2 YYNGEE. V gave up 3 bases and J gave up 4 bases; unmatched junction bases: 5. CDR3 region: CASSDGTSGGPTGELFF. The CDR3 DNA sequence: TGTGCCAGCAGCGATGGGACTAGCGGGGGACCCACCGGGGAGCTGTTTTTT.

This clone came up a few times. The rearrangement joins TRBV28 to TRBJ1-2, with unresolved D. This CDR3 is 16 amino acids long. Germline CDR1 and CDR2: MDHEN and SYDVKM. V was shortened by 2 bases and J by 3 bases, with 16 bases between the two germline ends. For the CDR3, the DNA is TGTGCCAGCAGTTTACCGGGAAGTCTAACCCACTATGGCTACACCTTC. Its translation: CASSLPGSLTHYGYTF.

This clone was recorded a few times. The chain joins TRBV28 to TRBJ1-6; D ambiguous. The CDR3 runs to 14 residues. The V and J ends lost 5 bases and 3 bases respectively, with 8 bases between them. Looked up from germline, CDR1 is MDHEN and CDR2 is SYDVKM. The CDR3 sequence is CASSGPGYNSPLHF. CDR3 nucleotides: TGTGCCAGCAGTGGGCCCGGCTATAATTCACCCCTCCACTTT.

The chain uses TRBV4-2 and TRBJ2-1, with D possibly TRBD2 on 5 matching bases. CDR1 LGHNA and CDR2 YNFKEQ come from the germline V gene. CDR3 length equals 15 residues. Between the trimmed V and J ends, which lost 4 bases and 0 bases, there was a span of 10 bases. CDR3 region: CASSPPGSSYNEQFF. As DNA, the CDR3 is TGTGCCAGCAGCCCGCCGGGGAGCTCCTACAATGAGCAGTTCTTC.

The chain's CDR3 is CASSFVYTGELFF. CDR3 DNA sequence: TGTGCCAGCAGTTTCGTTTACACCGGGGAGCTGTTTTTT. The V call is TRBV27, the J call TRBJ2-2; D remains unclear. The V gene lost 3 bases and the J gene lost 3 bases, with 5 bases spanning the gap. This CDR3 has 13 residues. Germline V lookup: CDR1 MNHEY, CDR2 SMNVEV (reference sequence).

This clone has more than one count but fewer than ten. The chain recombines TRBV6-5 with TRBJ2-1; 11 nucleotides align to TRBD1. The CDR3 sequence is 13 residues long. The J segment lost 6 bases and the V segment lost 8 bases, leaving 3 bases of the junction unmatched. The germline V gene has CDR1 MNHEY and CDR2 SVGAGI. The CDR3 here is CASLGTGGNEQFF. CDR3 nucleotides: TGTGCCAGCTTGGGGACAGGGGGCAATGAGCAGTTCTTC.

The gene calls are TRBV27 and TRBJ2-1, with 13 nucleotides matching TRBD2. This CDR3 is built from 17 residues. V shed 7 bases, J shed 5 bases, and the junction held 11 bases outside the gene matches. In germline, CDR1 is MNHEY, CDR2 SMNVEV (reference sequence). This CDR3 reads CASKRLGLAGNHNEQFF. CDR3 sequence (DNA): TGTGCCAGCAAGCGGCTGGGACTAGCGGGGAACCACAATGAGCAGTTCTTC.

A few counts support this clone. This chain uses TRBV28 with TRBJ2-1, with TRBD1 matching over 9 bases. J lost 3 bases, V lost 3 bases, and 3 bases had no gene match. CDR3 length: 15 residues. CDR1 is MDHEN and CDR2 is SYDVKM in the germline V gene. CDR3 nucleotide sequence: TGTGCCAGCAGTTTGACAGGGGGAATCTACAATGAGCAGTTCTTC. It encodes CASSLTGGIYNEQFF.

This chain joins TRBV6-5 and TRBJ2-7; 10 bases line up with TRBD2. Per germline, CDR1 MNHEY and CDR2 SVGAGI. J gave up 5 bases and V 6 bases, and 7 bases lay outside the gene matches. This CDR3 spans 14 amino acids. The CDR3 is CASRPTSGAHEQYF. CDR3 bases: TGTGCCAGCAGACCTACTAGCGGGGCCCACGAGCAGTACTTC.

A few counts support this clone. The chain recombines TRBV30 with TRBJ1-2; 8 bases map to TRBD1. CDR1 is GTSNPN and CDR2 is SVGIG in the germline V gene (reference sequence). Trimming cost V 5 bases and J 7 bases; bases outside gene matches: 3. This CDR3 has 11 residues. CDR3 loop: CAWWTGLGYTF. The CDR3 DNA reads TGTGCCTGGTGGACAGGGCTTGGCTACACCTTC.

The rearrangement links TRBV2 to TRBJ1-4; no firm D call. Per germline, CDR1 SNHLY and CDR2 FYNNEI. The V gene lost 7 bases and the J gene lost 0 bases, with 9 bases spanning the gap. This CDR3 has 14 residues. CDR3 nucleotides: TGTGCCAGCACGCTGACTTCAACTAATGAAAAACTGTTTTTT. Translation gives CASTLTSTNEKLFF.

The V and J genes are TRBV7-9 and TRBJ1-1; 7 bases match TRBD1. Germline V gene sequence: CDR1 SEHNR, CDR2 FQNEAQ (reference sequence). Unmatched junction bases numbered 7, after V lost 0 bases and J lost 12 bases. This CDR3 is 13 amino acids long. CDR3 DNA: TGTGCCAGCAGCTTAGCCCAGGGACAGAACACTTTCTTT. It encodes CASSLAQGQNTFF.

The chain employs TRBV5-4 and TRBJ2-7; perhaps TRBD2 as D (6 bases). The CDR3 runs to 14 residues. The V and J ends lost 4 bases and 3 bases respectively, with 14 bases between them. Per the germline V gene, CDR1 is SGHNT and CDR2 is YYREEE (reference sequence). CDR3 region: CASSGQGGFYEQYF. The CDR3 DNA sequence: TGTGCCAGCAGCGGGCAGGGAGGTTTCTACGAGCAGTACTTC.

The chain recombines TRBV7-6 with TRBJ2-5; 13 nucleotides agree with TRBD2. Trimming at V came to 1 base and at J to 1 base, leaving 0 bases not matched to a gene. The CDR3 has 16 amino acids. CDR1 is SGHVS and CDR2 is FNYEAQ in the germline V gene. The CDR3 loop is CASSLGLAGGQETQYF. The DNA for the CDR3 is TGTGCCAGCAGCTTAGGACTAGCGGGGGGCCAAGAGACCCAGTACTTC.

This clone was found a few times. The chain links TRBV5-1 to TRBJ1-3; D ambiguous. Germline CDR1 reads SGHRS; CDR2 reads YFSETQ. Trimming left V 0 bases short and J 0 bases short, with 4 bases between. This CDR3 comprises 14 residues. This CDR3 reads CASSLGASGNTIYF. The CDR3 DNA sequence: TGCGCCAGCAGCTTGGGCGCCTCTGGAAACACCATATATTTT.

The CDR3 DNA sequence: TGTGCCAGCAGCTCCGGGACTAGCACAGATACGCAGTATTTT. This translates into CASSSGTSTDTQYF. The chain has TRBV7-3 and TRBJ2-3; perhaps TRBD2 as D (6 bases). The CDR3 covers 14 residues. V lost 4 bases, J lost 0 bases, and 8 bases lay in between. Germline V gives CDR1 SGHTA, CDR2 FQGTGA.

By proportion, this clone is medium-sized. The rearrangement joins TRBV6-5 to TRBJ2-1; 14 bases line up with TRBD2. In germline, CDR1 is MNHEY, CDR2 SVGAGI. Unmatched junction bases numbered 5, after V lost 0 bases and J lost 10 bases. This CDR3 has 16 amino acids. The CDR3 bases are TGTGCCAGCAGTTACTCGACTAGCGGGAGGGCCGCCGAGCAGTTCTTC. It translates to CASSYSTSGRAAEQFF.

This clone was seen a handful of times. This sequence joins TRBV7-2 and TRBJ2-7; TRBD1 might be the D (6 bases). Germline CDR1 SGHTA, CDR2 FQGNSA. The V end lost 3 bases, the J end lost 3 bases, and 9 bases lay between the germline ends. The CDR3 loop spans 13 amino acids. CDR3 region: CASSFTGYYEQYF. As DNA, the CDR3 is TGTGCCAGCAGCTTTACAGGGTACTACGAGCAGTACTTC.

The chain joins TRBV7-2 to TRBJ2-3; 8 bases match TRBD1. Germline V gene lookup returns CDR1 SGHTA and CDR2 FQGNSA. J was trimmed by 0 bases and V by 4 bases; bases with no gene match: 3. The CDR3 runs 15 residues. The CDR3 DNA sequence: TGTGCCAGCAGCTCAAGGACAGGGAGCACAGATACGCAGTATTTT. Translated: CASSSRTGSTDTQYF. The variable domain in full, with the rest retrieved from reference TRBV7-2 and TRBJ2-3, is GAGVSQSPSNKVTEKGKDVELRCDPISGHTALYWYRQSLGQGLEFLIYFQGNSAPDKSGLPSDRFSAERTGGSVSTLTIQRTQQEDSAVYLCASSSRTGSTDTQYFGPGTRLTVL.

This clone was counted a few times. The CDR3 coding sequence is TGTGCCAGCAGTGAAGAACGGGGGACCATATATTTT. It translates to CASSEERGTIYF. The chain recombines TRBV2 with TRBJ1-3; tentatively, D is TRBD1 (5 bases). Trimming removed 1 base from V and 10 bases from J, with 8 bases in between. The CDR3 has 12 amino acids. The germline CDR1 and CDR2 sequences are SNHLY and FYNNEI.

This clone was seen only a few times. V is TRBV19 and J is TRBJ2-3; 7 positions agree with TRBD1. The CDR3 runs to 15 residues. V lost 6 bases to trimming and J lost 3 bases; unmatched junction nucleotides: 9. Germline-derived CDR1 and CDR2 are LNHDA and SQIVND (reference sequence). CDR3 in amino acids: CASSRARTGTDTQYF. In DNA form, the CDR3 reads TGTGCCAGTAGCCGAGCCAGGACAGGAACAGATACGCAGTATTTT.